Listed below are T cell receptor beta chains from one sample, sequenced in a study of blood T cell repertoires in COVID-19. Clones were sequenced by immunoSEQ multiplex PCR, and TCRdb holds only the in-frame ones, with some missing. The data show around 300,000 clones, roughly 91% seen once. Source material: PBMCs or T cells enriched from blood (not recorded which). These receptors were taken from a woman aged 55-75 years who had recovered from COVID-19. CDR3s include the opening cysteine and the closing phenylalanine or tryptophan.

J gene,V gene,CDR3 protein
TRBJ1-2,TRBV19,CASTVTGGPFYGYTF
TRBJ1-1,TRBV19,CASSRTGVYTEAFF
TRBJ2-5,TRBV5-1,CASSLTTRQETQYF
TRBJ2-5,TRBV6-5,CASSYARGLRETQYF
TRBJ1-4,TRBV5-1,CASSPSAYSPPNEKLFF
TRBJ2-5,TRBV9,CASSVAGLAGAETQYF
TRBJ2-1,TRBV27,CASSSTSGNYNEQFF
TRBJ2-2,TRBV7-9,CASSLGQGASGELFF
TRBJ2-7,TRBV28,CASSFAGQGASEQYF
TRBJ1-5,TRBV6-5,CASSLTGVNQPQHF
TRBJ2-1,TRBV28,CASQQEGQFF
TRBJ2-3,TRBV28,CASRSGTSTDTQYF
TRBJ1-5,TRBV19,CASNQFRGMADQPQHF
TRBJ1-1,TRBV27,CASSSPGDMNTEAFF
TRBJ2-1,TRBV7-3,CASSSGQYNEQFF
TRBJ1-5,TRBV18,CASSLSRADQPQHF
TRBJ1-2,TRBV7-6,CASTQDIGGYGYTF
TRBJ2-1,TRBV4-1,CASSQRVSGSYNEQFF
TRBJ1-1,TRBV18,CASSLRMGAITEAFF
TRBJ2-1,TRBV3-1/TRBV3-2,CASSQLSGRRYNEQFF
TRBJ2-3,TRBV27,CASSSDRVWTDTQYF
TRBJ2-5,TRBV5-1,CASSLAQGEETQYF
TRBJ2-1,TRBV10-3,CAIRDRTSGSSYNEQFF
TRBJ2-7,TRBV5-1,CASSKSRGIYEQYF
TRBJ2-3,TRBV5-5,CASTLLAGGTDTQYF
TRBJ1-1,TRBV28,CASSLPDRVSAFF
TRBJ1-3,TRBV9,CASSVETPGNTIYF
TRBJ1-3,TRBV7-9,CASSFDPTEPNSGNTIYF
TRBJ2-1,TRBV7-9,CASSPPWGDEQFF
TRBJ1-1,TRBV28,CATWSQTNTEAFF
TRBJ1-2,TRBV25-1,CASSGLPGYGYTF
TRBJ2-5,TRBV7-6,CASSSGGGVQETQYF
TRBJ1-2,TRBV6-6,CASSITGSHGYTF
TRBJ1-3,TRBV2,CASRKGGGTGSGNTIYF
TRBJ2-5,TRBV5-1,CASSLLTTGETQYF
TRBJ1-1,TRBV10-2,CASALREGYVNTEAFF
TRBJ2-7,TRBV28,CASSFNRGGTYEQYF
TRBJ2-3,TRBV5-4,CASSLALRGGTDTQYF
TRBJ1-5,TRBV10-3,CAISENPGKGNQPQHF
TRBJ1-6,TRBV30,CAWSIRGYNSPLHF
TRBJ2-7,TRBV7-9,CASSHRDRAYEQYF
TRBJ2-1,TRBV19,CASSTRDYNEQFF
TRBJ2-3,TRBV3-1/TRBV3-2,CASSPSLSTDTQYF
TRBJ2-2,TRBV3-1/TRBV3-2,CASSATISTSGGWAGELFF
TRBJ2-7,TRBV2,CASNVYRYEQYF
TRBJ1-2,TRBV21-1,CAEAKRGQPTHYGYTF
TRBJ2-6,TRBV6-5,CASRSPRFGANVLTF
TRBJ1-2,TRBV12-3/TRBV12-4,CASSLLRGGGYTF
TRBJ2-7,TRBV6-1,CASSDVRQGAGLGLF
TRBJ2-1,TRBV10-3,CAISVRGYNEQFF
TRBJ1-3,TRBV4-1,CASSQDRGEGYTIYF
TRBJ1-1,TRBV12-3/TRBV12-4,CASSSGTEAFF
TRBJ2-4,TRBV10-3,CAISEKRGVGIQYF
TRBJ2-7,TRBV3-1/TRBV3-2,CASSQDLGSEQYF
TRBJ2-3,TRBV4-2,CASSPGLAGDTDTQYF